This T cell receptor (beta chain) was observed in a study of T cell clonotyping in hematopoietic cell transplantation. Study-wide points: At the given depth, recipient repertoires were over 95% de novo clonotypes. Higher Inverse Simpson Index values in graft donor and pretransplant recipient predicted broader posttransplant TCR diversity. Recipient TCR diversity dropped after transplant; expanded clonotypes rose from day 30 to 180.

Repertoires were generated with immunoSEQ multiplex PCR, while TCRdb's copy carries only in-frame clones and drops some. This sample has approximately 6,000 clones, with 75% to 85% found just once. Samples: about 28 days before transplant, then days 30, 100 and 180 after. This clone was observed a single time. Its antigen remains unidentified. This CDR3 comprises 13 residues. The germline gives CDR1 SGHNT, CDR2 YYREEE (reference sequence). J gave up 5 bases and V 4 bases, and 5 bases lay outside the gene matches. The sequence came from a male patient in his fifties who had an allogeneic stem cell transplant from an unrelated donor, so the T cells may come from the graft donor. Some clones in this sample may be carry-over from other donors' samples. The V gene is TRBV5-4, the J gene TRBJ2-5, with 7 bases that match TRBD1. Sample: PBMCs, taken 100 days after allogeneic stem cell transplant. CDR3 amino acids: CASSLEGAETQYF. As DNA, the CDR3 is TGTGCCAGCAGCCTAGAGGGGGCGGAGACCCAGTACTTC.